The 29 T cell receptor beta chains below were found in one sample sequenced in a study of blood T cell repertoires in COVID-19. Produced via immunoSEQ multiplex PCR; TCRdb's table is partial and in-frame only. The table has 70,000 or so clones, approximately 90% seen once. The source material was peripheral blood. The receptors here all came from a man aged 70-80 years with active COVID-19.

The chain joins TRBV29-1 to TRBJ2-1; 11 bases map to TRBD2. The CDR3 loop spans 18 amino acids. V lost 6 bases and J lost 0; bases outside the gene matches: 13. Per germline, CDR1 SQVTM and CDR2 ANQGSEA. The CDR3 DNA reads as TGCAGCGTCGCCGGGACTAGCGGACCCGGGGGCTCCTACAATGAGCAGTTCTTC. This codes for CSVAGTSGPGGSYNEQFF.

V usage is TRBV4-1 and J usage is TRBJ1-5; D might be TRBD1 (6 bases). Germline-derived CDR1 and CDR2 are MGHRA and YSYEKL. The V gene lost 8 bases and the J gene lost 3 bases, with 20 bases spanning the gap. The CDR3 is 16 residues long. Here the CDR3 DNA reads TGCGCCAGCGCACGCAGGGAAGGGGGGGCCAATCAGCCCCAGCATTTT. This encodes CASARREGGANQPQHF.

The CDR3 protein is CASSQDPAGGSYEQYF. The CDR3, as DNA: TGCGCCAGCAGCCAAGATCCGGCGGGAGGGTCCTACGAGCAGTACTTC. This chain links TRBV4-3 with TRBJ2-7, with TRBD2 matching over 9 bases. The CDR3 runs to 16 residues. Trimming at V came to 0 bases and at J to 1 base, leaving 4 bases not matched to a gene. Germline-derived CDR1 and CDR2 are LGHNA and YSLEER.

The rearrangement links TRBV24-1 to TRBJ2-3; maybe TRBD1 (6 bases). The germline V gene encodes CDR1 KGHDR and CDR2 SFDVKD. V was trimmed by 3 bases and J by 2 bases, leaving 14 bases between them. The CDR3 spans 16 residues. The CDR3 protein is CATSDPRDKTTDTQYF. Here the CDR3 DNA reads TGTGCCACCAGTGATCCCCGGGACAAGACCACAGATACGCAGTATTTT.

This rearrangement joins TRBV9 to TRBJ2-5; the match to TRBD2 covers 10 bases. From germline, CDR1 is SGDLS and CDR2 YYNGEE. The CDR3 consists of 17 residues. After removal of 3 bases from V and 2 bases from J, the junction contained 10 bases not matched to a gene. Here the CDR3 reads CASSAGLAWAGQETQYF. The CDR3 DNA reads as TGTGCCAGCAGCGCGGGACTAGCGTGGGCTGGGCAAGAGACCCAGTACTTC.

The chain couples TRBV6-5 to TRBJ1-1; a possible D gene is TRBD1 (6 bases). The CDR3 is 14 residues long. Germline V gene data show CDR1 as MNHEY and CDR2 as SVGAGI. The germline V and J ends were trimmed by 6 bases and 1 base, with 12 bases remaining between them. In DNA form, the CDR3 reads TGTGCCAGCAGCACCCGACAGGCGAACACTGAAGCTTTCTTT. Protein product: CASSTRQANTEAFF.

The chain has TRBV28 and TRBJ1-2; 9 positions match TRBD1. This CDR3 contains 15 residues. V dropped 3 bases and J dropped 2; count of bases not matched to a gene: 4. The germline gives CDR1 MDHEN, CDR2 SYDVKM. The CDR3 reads CASSFPGQGNYGYTF. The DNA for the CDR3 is TGTGCCAGCAGTTTTCCCGGACAGGGGAACTATGGCTACACCTTC.

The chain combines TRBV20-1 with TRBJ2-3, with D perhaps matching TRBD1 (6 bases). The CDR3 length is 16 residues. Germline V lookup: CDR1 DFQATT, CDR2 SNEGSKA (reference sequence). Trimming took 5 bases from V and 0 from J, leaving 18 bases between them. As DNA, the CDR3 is TGCAGTGCTGGTGGGCACAGGGAAGCTAGCACAGATACGCAGTATTTT. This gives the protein CSAGGHREASTDTQYF.

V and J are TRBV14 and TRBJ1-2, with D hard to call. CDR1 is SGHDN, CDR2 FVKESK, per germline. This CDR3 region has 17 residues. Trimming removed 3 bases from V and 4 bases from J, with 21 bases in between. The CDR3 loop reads CASSQPIGGGRSYGYTF. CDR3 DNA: TGTGCCAGCAGCCAGCCTATCGGAGGAGGGCGCTCCTATGGCTACACCTTC.

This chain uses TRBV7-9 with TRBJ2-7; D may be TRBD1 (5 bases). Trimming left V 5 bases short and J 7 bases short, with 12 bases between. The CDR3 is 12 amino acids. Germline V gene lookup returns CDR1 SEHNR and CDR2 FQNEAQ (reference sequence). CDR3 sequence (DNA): TGTGCCAGCAGCCCCTCGAAGGGGGAGCAGTACTTC. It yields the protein CASSPSKGEQYF.

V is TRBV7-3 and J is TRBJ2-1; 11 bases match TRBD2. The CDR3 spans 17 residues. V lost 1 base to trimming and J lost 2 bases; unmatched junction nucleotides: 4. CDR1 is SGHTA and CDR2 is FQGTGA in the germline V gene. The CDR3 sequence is CASSLRPGLAAYNEQFF. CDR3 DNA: TGTGCCAGCAGCTTAAGGCCGGGACTAGCGGCCTACAATGAGCAGTTCTTC.

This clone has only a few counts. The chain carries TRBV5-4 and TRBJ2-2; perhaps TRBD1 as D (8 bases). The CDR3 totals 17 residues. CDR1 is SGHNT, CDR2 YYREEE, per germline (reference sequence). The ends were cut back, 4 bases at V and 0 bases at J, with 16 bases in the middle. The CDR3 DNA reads TGTGCCAGCAGCCCAGGGGGCGGGAGCGCGAACACCGGGGAGCTGTTTTTT. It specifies CASSPGGGSANTGELFF. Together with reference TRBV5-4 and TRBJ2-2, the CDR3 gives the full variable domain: ETGVTQSPTHLIKTRGQQVTLRCSSQSGHNTVSWYQQALGQGPQFIFQYYREEENGRGNFPPRFSGLQFPNYSSELNVNALELDDSALYLCASSPGGGSANTGELFFGEGSRLTVL.

The DNA for the CDR3 is TGTGCCAGCAGCTTACAGGGCGGGGCCCCCGATACGCAGTATTTT. Translated, it gives CASSLQGGAPDTQYF. The V and J genes are TRBV7-3 and TRBJ2-3; D might be TRBD2 (6 bases). The CDR3 contains 15 residues. V was cut by 2 bases and J by 6 bases, with 15 bases left in between. Per the germline V gene, CDR1 is SGHTA and CDR2 is FQGTGA.

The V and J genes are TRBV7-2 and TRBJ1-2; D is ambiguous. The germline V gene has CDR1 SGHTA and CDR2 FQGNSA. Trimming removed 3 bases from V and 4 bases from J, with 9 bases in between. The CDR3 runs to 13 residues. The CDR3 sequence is CASSFNRGYGYTF. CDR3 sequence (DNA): TGTGCCAGCAGCTTTAATCGGGGCTATGGCTACACCTTC.

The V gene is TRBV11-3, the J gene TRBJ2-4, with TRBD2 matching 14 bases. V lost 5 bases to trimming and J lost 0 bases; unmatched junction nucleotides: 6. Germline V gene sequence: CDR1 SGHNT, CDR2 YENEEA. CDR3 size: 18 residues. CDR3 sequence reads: CASSPGTSGSLAKNIQYF. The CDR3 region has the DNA TGTGCCAGCAGCCCGGGGACTAGCGGGAGCCTAGCCAAAAACATTCAGTACTTC.

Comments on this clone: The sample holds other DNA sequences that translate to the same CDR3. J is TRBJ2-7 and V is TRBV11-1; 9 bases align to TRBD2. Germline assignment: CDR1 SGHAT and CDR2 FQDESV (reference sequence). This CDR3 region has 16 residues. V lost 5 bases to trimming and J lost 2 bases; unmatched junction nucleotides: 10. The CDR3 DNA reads TGTGCCAGCAGCCCCCGTGGTAGCGGGAGACCCTACGAGCAGTACTTC. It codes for CASSPRGSGRPYEQYF.

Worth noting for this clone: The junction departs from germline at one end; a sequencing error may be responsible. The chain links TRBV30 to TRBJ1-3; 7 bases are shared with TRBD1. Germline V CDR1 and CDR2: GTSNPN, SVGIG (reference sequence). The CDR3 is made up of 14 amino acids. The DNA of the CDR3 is TGTGCCTGGGCTACAGGGGAGCCTGGGAACACCATATATTTT. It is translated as CAWATGEPGNTIYF. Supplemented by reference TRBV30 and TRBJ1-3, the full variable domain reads SQTIHQWPATLVQPVGSPLSLECTVEGTSNPNLYWYRQAAGRGLQLLFYSVGIGQISSEVPQNLSASRPQDRQFILSSKKLLLSDSGFYLCAWATGEPGNTIYFGEGSWLTVV.

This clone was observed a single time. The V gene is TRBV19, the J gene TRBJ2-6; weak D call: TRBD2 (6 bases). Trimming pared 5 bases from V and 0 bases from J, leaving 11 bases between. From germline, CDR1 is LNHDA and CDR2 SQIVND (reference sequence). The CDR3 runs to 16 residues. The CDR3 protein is CASSGGRTSGANVLTF. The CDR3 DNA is TGTGCCAGTAGTGGGGGGAGGACCTCTGGGGCCAACGTCCTGACTTTC.

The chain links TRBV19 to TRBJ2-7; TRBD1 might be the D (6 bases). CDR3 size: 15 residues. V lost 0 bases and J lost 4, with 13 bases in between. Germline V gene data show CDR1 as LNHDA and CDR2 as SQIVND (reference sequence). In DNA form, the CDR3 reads TGTGCCAGTAGTATAGACACAGGGTTGAGGTACGAGCAGTACTTC. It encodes CASSIDTGLRYEQYF.

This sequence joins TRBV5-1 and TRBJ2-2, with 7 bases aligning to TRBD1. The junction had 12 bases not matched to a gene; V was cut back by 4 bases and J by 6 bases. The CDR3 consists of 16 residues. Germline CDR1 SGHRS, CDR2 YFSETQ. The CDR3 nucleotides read TGCGCCAGCAGCCCACAGGGGTTCGGACTTCCCGGGGAGCTGTTTTTT. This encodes CASSPQGFGLPGELFF.

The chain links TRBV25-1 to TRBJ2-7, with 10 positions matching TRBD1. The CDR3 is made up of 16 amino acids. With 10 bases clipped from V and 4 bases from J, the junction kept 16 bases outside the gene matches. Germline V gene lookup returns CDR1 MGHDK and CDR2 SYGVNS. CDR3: CATTAGQGMILYEQYF. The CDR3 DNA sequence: TGTGCCACCACCGCGGGACAGGGGATGATTTTGTACGAGCAGTACTTC.

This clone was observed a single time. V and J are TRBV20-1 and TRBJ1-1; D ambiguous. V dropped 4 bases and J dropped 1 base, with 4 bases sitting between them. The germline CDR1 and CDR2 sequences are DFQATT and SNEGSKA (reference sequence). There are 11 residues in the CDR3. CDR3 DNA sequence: TGCAGTGCTACCAGGAACACTGAAGCTTTCTTT. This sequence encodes CSATRNTEAFF.

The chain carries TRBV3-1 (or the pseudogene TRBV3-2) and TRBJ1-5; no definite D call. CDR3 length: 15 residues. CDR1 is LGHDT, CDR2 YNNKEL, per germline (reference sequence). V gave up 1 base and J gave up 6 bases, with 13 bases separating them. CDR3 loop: CASSQGPTSGQPQHF. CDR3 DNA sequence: TGTGCCAGCAGCCAAGGCCCCACGAGTGGTCAGCCCCAGCATTTT.

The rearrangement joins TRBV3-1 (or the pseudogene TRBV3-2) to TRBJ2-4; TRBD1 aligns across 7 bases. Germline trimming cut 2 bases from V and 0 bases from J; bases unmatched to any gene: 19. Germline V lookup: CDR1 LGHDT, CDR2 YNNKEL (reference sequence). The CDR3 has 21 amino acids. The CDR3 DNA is TGTGCCAGCAGCCAACAAGCCCCGACAGGGTTGGGGGTACTAGCCAAAAACATTCAGTACTTC. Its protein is CASSQQAPTGLGVLAKNIQYF.

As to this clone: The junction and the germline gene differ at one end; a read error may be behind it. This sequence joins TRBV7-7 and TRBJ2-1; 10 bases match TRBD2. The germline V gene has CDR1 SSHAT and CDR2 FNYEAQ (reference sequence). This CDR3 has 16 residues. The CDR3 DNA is TGTGCTAGCAGCGCCGGAGCGGGAGGGGCGTACAATGAGCAGTTCTTC. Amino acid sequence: CASSAGAGGAYNEQFF.

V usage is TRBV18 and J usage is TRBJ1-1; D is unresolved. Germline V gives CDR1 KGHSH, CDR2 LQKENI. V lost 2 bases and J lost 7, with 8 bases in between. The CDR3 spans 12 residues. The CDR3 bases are TGTGCCAGCTCACCAGGGGAGGGTGAAGCTTTCTTT. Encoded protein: CASSPGEGEAFF.

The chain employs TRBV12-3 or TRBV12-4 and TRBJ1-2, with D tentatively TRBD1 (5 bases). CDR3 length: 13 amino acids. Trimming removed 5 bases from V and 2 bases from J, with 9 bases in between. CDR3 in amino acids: CASSKRQNYGYTF. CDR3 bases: TGTGCCAGCAGTAAACGACAGAACTATGGCTACACCTTC.

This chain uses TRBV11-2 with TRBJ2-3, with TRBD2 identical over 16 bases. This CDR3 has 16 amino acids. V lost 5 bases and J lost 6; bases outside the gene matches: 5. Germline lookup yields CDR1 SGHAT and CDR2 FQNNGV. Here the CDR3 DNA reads TGTGCCAGCAGCCCCCCGGGACTAGCGGGAGGGGATACGCAGTATTTT. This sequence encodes CASSPPGLAGGDTQYF.

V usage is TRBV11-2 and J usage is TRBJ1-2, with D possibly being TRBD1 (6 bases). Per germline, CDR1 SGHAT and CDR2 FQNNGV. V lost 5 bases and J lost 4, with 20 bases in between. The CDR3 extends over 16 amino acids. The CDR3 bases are TGTGCCAGCAGCCCTCTCGGGGGGCGGCTAGGCTATGGCTACACCTTC. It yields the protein CASSPLGGRLGYGYTF.